This entry features one T cell receptor (beta chain) sequence. Under the authors' procedure: It was from reference gene primer amplification that nucleated cell counts were estimated. TCRdb's table, derived via immunoSEQ multiplex PCR, lists solely in-frame clones and lacks some. V, J and clone size are taken as reported in that table, and D and trimming were inferred from the DNA itself. The profile covers approximately 210,000 clones, with around 90% appearing a single time and 7% to 7.5% taken by the ten largest. Trimming removed 1 base from V and 3 bases from J; junction bases left unmatched: 15. The germline V gene encodes CDR1 MDHEN and CDR2 SYDVKM. CDR3 length: 20 residues. The source of the sample is a study of blood T cell repertoires in COVID-19. In the study overall: COVID-19 samples collected from the United States, Italy and Spain covered acute and convalescent phases. Sources were T cells, B-cell-depleted T cells, or PBMCs; the material itself was cDNA or gDNA.

The TCR originated in a man younger than 40 in a cohort exposed to, infected with or recovered from COVID-19 (not recorded which). The sequencing input was PBMCs or T cells enriched from blood (not recorded which). The chain joins TRBV28 to TRBJ1-6, with 7 positions matching TRBD1. The DNA of the CDR3 is TGTGCCAGCAGTTTATTGAGGACGATTGCCGGGACAGACTATAATTCACCCCTCCACTTT. Amino acid sequence: CASSLLRTIAGTDYNSPLHF.